This TCR beta chain was identified in a study of cytotoxic CD8 clonotypes in ibrutinib-treated CLL. Assay: immunoSEQ multiplex PCR; the TCRdb copy retains only in-frame clones and omits some. The data show around 310,000 clones, 70% to 80% seen once. This CDR3 is 13 amino acids long. The germline V gene has CDR1 SSHAT and CDR2 FNYEAQ (reference sequence). This clone was found a few times. Compared with germline, one end of the junction differs, possibly owing to a read error. The chain has TRBV7-7 and TRBJ2-5; no clear D. The source was PBMCs, collected before ibrutinib treatment. This TCR was sampled from a human donor with chronic lymphocytic leukemia. The CDR3 sequence: CASSLDSLETQYF. The CDR3, as DNA: TGTGCTAGCAGCTTAGACTCCCTAGAGACCCAGTACTTC.